This T cell receptor (beta chain) was documented in a study of blood T cells in healthy people across ages. The authors ran a second PCR of roughly 6 to 12 cycles using a sample-barcoded 5' primer and a J-beta primer mix. TCRdb re-called the 5' RACE reads with MiXCR, one entry per CDR3 protein. The table lists roughly 1.5 million distinct CDR3 sequences, about 42% of them singletons. The CDR3 contains 12 residues. Germline lookup yields CDR1 LGHDT and CDR2 YNNKEL (reference sequence). V was clipped by 2 bases and J by 8 bases, with 9 bases between them. There were healthy Caucasian individuals from Russia, aged roughly 6 to 90, serving as donors.

V is TRBV3-1 and J is TRBJ1-1, with D unclear. The sequence derives from a woman younger than 35 in good health. Sequencing was carried out using blood. DNA of the CDR3: TGTGCCAGCAGCCAATTTGCCTCGGAAGCTTTCTTT. Translating gives CASSQFASEAFF.